A single sample gave rise to the 16 T cell receptor beta chains below, sequenced in a study of blood T cell repertoires in COVID-19. TCRdb's table, derived via immunoSEQ multiplex PCR, lists solely in-frame clones and lacks some. The sample lists around 230,000 clones, roughly 90% occurring once. Sequencing was done on a sample of peripheral blood. These TCRs come from a man aged 55 to 70 who had recovered from COVID-19.

The sample holds one count of this clone. The chain combines TRBV4-1 with TRBJ2-3, with 10 bases identical to TRBD1. Germline V gene data show CDR1 as MGHRA and CDR2 as YSYEKL. The J segment lost 1 base and the V segment lost 5 bases, leaving 3 bases of the junction unmatched. The CDR3 length is 15 residues. In DNA form, the CDR3 reads TGCGCCAGCAGCATCGGGACAGGGGGCACAGATACGCAGTATTTT. It codes for CASSIGTGGTDTQYF.

This clone was seen only a few times. CDR3 region: CASSGIQRTNEKLFF. The DNA of the CDR3 is TGTGCCAGCAGTGGAATACAGAGAACTAATGAAAAACTGTTTTTT. The gene calls are TRBV2 and TRBJ1-4; no clear D. V was clipped by 4 bases and J by 1 base, with 10 bases between them. The V gene's germline CDR1 is SNHLY and CDR2 FYNNEI. The CDR3 has 15 amino acids.

V gene TRBV27 combines with J gene TRBJ1-1; TRBD1 might be the D (5 bases). Germline CDR1 reads MNHEY; CDR2 reads SMNVEV (reference sequence). The CDR3 loop spans 16 amino acids. Trimming cost V 5 bases and J 0 bases, with 16 bases left between them. CDR3 protein: CASSQASTEMNTEAFF. CDR3 DNA: TGTGCCAGCAGTCAGGCCTCGACAGAAATGAACACTGAAGCTTTCTTT.

The chain joins TRBV4-1 to TRBJ2-6; the match to TRBD1 covers 10 bases. CDR1 and CDR2 (germline): MGHRA, YSYEKL. This CDR3 region has 18 residues. V lost 8 bases to trimming and J lost 1 base; unmatched junction nucleotides: 11. The CDR3 reads CASEPGTGVRSGANVLTF. CDR3 DNA: TGCGCCAGCGAGCCCGGGACAGGGGTTAGGTCTGGGGCCAACGTCCTGACTTTC.

The CDR3 loop is CASSQGLAGVYTQYF. CDR3 coding DNA: TGTGCCAGCAGCCAGGGACTAGCGGGGGTATATACGCAGTATTTT. The gene calls are TRBV3-1 (or the pseudogene TRBV3-2) and TRBJ2-3; 14 bases match TRBD2. The CDR3 is 15 residues long. The germline gives CDR1 LGHDT, CDR2 YNNKEL (reference sequence). The J segment lost 7 bases and the V segment lost 3 bases, leaving 3 bases of the junction unmatched.

The chain employs TRBV18 and TRBJ1-6; D is uncertain. CDR3 length: 15 amino acids. Between the trimmed V and J ends, which lost 3 bases and 7 bases, there was a span of 13 bases. The germline CDR1 and CDR2 sequences are KGHSH and LQKENI. The CDR3 loop is CASSPSTQRNSPLHF. The CDR3 DNA follows: TGTGCCAGCTCACCCTCGACTCAAAGGAATTCACCCCTCCACTTT.

The chain is built from TRBV5-1 and TRBJ2-3, with 12 bases that match TRBD1. Germline V gives CDR1 SGHRS, CDR2 YFSETQ. The junction had 4 bases not matched to a gene; V was cut back by 4 bases and J by 4 bases. This CDR3 has 15 residues. The CDR3 region has the DNA TGCGCCAGCAGCGTGGGACAGGGGGCGGCAGATACGCAGTATTTT. Protein: CASSVGQGAADTQYF.

This clone was counted between two and nine times. The V and J genes are TRBV4-1 and TRBJ1-2; 9 nucleotides match TRBD1. This CDR3 has 13 amino acids. From germline, CDR1 is MGHRA and CDR2 YSYEKL. V lost 4 bases, J lost 3 bases, and 0 bases stayed unmatched. The CDR3 DNA reads TGCGCCAGCAGCCGGGACAGGGACTATGGCTACACCTTC. Its protein is CASSRDRDYGYTF.

The chain joins TRBV5-1 to TRBJ2-3; 14 bases are shared with TRBD2. In germline, CDR1 is SGHRS, CDR2 YFSETQ. The trim removed 3 bases at V and 5 bases at J, leaving 8 bases unmatched. The CDR3 length is 17 residues. The CDR3: CASSSRTSGGILDTQYF. DNA for the CDR3: TGCGCCAGCAGCTCCCGGACTAGCGGGGGGATTCTAGATACGCAGTATTTT.

This chain joins TRBV10-1 and TRBJ2-7; D is unclear. Germline CDR1 is WNHNN and CDR2 is SYGVQD (reference sequence). The CDR3 sequence is 11 residues long. Between the trimmed V and J ends, which lost 4 bases and 6 bases, there was a span of 7 bases. The CDR3 sequence: CASSVHVEQYV. CDR3 DNA: TGCGCCAGCAGTGTTCATGTCGAGCAGTACGTC.

The chain uses TRBV24-1 and TRBJ1-5; TRBD1 might be the D (6 bases). Trimming took 3 bases from V and 2 from J, leaving 22 bases between them. The CDR3 is made up of 19 amino acids. Germline values: CDR1 KGHDR, CDR2 SFDVKD. The CDR3 reads CATSDGQGRKIGGNQPQHF. The CDR3 coding sequence is TGTGCCACCAGTGATGGCCAGGGGCGTAAGATCGGCGGCAATCAGCCCCAGCATTTT.

The rearrangement links TRBV11-3 to TRBJ2-1; D remains unclear. This CDR3 comprises 13 residues. Trimming took 1 base from V and 8 from J, leaving 9 bases between them. Germline loops: CDR1 SGHNT, CDR2 YENEEA. The CDR3 protein is CASSLAGFDEQFF. The CDR3 DNA follows: TGTGCCAGCAGCTTAGCGGGTTTCGATGAGCAGTTCTTC.

The J gene is TRBJ1-2, the V gene TRBV28; D uncertain. Germline CDR1 MDHEN, CDR2 SYDVKM. The CDR3 totals 12 residues. Trimming shortened V by 2 bases and J by 5 bases, and 6 bases separated the two germline ends. The CDR3 coding sequence is TGTGCCAGCAGTTTAGGAGGGTATGGCTACACCTTC. Translated, it gives CASSLGGYGYTF.

In nucleotides, the CDR3 is TGTGCCACCAGCAGAGGAGCGGGGGGCACAGATACGCAGTATTTT. Its protein product is CATSRGAGGTDTQYF. The chain joins TRBV15 to TRBJ2-3, with 8 bases fitting TRBD2. Per the germline V gene, CDR1 is LNHNV and CDR2 is YYDKDF (reference sequence). This CDR3 is built from 15 residues. The V segment lost 1 base and the J segment 1 base; nucleotides outside the gene matches: 1.

V is TRBV6-5 and J is TRBJ2-1; 7 nucleotides agree with TRBD2. The CDR3 loop spans 13 amino acids. V dropped 2 bases and J dropped 6; count of bases not matched to a gene: 1. Germline loops: CDR1 MNHEY, CDR2 SVGAGI. CDR3 coding DNA: TGTGCCAGCAGTTACGGGGGGGTCAATGAGCAGTTCTTC. Encoded protein: CASSYGGVNEQFF.

This clone showed up just once. The rearrangement joins TRBV6-1 to TRBJ2-7; 11 bases are a match to TRBD1. Germline V gives CDR1 MNHNS, CDR2 SASEGT. The CDR3 length is 16 residues. With V trimmed by 2 bases and J by 1 base, 4 bases remained unmatched. CDR3 region: CASSEIGDRGSYEQYF. The CDR3 nucleotides are TGTGCCAGCAGTGAAATAGGGGACAGGGGGTCCTACGAGCAGTACTTC.